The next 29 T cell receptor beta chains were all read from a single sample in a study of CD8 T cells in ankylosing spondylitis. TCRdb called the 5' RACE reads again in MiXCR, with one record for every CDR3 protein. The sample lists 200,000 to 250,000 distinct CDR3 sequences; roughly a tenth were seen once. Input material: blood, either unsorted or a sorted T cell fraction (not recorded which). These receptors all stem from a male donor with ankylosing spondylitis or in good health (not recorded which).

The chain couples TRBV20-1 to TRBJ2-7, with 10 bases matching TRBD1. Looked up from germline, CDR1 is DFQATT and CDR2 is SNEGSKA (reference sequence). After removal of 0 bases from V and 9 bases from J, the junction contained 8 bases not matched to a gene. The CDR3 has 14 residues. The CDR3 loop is CSAREGTGAVGQYF. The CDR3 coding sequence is TGCAGTGCTAGAGAGGGGACAGGGGCAGTGGGGCAGTACTTC.

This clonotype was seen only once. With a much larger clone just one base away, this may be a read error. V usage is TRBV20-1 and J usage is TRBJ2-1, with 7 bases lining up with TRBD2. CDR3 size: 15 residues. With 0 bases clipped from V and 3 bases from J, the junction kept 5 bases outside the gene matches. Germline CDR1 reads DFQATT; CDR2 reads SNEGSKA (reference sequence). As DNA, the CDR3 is TGCAGTGCTAGAGATCCAAGCGGGGTCTACAATGAGCAGTTCTTC. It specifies CSARDPSGVYNEQFF.

CDR3 sequence: CASSGRIAGGPTDTQYF. The CDR3 bases are TGTGCCAGCAGCGGGAGAATAGCGGGGGGACCCACAGATACGCAGTATTTT. The chain recombines TRBV7-4 with TRBJ2-3; 10 nucleotides match TRBD2. The CDR3 runs to 17 residues. Germline values: CDR1 SGHVT, CDR2 SQSDAQ. The trim removed 5 bases at V and 2 bases at J, leaving 10 bases unmatched.

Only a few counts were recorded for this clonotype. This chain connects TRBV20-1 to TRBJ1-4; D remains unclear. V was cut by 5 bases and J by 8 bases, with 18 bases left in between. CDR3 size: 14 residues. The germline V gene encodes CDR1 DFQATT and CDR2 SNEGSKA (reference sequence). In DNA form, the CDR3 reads TGCAGTGCTTTTATCCCCGGGATCCCGGAAAAACTGTTTTTT. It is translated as CSAFIPGIPEKLFF.

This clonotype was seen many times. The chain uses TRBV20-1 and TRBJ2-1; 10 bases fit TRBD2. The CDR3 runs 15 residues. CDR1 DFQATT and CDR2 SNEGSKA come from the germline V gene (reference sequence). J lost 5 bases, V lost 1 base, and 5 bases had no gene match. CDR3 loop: CSARGGLAVNNEQFF. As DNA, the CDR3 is TGCAGTGCTAGAGGTGGACTAGCGGTGAACAATGAGCAGTTCTTC.

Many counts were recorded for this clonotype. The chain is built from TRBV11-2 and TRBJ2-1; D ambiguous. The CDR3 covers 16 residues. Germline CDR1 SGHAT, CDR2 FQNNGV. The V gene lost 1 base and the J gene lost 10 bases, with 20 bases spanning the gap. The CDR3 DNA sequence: TGTGCCAGCAGCTTAGGTGTCCCGCCCTCAGCCCGGGAGCAGTTCTTC. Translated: CASSLGVPPSAREQFF.

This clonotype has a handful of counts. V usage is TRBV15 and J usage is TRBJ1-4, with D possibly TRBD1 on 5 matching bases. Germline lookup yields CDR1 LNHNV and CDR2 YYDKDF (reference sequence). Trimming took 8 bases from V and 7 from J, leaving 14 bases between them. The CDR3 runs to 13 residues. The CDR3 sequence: CATGGETSEKLFF. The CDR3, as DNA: TGTGCCACCGGGGGGGAAACGAGTGAAAAACTGTTTTTT.

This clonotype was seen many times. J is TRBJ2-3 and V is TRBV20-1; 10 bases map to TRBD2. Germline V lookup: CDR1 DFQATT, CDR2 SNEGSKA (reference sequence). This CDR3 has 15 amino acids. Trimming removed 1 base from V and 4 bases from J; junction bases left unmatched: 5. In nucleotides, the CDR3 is TGCAGTGCTAGAGCCCTAGCGGGGGCCGCAGATACGCAGTATTTT. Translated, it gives CSARALAGAADTQYF.

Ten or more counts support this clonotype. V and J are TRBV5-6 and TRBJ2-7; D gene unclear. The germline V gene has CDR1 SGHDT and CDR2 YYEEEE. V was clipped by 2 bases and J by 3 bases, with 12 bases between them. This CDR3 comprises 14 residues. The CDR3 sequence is CASSFGQVFYEQYF. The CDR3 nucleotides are TGTGCCAGCAGCTTCGGTCAGGTATTCTACGAGCAGTACTTC.

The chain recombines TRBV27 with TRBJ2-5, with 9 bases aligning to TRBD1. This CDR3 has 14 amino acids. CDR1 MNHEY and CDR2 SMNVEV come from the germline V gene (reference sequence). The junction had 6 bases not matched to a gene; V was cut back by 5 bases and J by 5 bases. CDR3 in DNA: TGTGCCAGCAGTGACAGGGGGGCGTTGGAGACCCAGTACTTC. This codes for CASSDRGALETQYF.

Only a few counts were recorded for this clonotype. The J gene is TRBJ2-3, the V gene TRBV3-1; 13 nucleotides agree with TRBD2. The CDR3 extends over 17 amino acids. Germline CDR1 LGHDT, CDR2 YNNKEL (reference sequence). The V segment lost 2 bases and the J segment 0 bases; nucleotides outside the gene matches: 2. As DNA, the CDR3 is TGTGCCAGCAGCCAATGGGGACTAGCGGGAAGCACAGATACGCAGTATTTT. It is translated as CASSQWGLAGSTDTQYF.

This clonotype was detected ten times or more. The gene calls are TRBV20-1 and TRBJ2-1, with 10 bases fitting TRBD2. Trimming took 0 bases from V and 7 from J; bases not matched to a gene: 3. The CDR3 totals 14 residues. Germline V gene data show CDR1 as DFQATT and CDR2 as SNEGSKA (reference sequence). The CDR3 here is CSARDLAGVNEQFF. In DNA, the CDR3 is TGCAGTGCTAGAGACCTAGCGGGGGTTAATGAGCAGTTCTTC.

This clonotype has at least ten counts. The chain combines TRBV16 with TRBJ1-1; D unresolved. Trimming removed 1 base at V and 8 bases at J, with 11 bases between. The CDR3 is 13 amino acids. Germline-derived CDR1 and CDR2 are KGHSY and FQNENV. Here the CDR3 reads CASSQFGEGEAFF. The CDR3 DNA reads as TGTGCCAGCAGCCAATTCGGTGAGGGAGAAGCTTTCTTT. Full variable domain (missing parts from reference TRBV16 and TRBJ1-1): GEEVAQTPKHLVRGEGQKAKLYCAPIKGHSYVFWYQQVLKNEFKFLISFQNENVFDETGMPKERFSAKCLPNSPCSLEIQATKLEDSAVYFCASSQFGEGEAFFGQGTRLTVV.

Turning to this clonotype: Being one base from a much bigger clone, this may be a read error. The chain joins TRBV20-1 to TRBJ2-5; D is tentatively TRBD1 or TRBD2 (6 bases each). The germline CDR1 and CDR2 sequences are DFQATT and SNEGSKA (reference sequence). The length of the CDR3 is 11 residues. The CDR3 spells CSAPEGETQSF. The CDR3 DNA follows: TGCAGTGCTCCGGAGGGGGAGACCCAGTCCTTC.

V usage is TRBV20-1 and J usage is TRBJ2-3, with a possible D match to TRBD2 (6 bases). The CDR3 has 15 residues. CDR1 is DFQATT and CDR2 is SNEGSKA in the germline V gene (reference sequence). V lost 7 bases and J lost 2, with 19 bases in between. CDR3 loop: CSVNIKPGVTDTQYF. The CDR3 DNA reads TGCAGTGTCAATATAAAGCCGGGGGTCACAGATACGCAGTATTTT.

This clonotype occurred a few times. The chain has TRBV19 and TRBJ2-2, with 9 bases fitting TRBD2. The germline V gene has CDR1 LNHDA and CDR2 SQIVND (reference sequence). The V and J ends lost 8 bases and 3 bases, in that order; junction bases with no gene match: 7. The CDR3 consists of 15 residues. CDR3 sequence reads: CASGAGTSYTGELFF. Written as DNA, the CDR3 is TGTGCCAGTGGAGCCGGGACTAGCTACACCGGGGAGCTGTTTTTT. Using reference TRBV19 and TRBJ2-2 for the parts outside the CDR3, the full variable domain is DGGITQSPKYLFRKEGQNVTLSCEQNLNHDAMYWYRQDPGQGLRLIYYSQIVNDFQKGDIAEGYSVSREKKESFPLTVTSAQKNPTAFYLCASGAGTSYTGELFFGEGSRLTVL.

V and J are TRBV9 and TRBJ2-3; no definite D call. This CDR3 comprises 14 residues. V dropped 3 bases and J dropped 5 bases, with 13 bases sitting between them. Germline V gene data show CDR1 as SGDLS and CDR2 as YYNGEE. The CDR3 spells CASSAPGRVDTQYF. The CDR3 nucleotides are TGTGCCAGCAGCGCCCCGGGTCGGGTAGATACGCAGTATTTT.

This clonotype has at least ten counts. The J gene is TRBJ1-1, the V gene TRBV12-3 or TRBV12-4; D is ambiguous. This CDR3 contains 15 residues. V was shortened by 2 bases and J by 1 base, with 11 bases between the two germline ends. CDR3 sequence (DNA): TGTGCCAGCAGTTTATCCGCTGAGGGGAACACTGAAGCTTTCTTT. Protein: CASSLSAEGNTEAFF.

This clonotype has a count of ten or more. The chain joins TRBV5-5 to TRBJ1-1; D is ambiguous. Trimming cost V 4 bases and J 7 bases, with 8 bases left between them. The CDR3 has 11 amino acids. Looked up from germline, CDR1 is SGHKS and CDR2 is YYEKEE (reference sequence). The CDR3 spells CASSRTFEAFF. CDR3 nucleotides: TGTGCCAGCAGCCGGACGTTTGAAGCTTTCTTT.

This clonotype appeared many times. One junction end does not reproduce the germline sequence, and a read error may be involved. The CDR3 nucleotides read TGTGCCAGCAGCTTCCAAGAGACCCAGTACTTC. This encodes CASSFQETQYF. This rearrangement joins TRBV5-1 to TRBJ2-5; D call uncertain. The CDR3 is 11 amino acids. From germline, CDR1 is SGHRS and CDR2 YFSETQ. Using reference TRBV5-1 and TRBJ2-5 for the parts outside the CDR3, the full variable domain is KAGVTQTPRYLIKTRGQQVTLSCSPISGHRSVSWYQQTPGQGLQFLFEYFSETQRNKGNFPGRFSGRQFSNSRSEMNVSTLELGDSALYLCASSFQETQYFGPGTRLLVL.

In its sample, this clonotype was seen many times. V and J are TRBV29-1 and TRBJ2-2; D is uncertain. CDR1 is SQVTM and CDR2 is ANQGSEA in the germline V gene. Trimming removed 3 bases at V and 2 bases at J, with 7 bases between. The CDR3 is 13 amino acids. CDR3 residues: CSVEHRNTGELFF. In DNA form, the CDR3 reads TGCAGCGTTGAGCACAGAAACACCGGGGAGCTGTTTTTT.

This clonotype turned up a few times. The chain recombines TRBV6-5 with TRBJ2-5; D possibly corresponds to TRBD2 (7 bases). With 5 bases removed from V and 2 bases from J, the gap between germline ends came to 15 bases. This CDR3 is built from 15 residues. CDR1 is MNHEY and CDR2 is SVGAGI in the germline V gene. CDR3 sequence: CASSHREGLQETQYF. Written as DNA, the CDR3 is TGTGCCAGCAGTCACAGGGAGGGCTTACAAGAGACCCAGTACTTC.

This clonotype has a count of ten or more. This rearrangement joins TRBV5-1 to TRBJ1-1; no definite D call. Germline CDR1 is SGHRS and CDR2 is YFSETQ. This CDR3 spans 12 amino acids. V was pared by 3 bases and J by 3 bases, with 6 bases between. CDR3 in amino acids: CASSSRDTEAFF. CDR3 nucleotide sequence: TGCGCCAGCAGCTCTAGGGACACTGAAGCTTTCTTT. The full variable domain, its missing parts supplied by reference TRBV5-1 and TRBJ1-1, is KAGVTQTPRYLIKTRGQQVTLSCSPISGHRSVSWYQQTPGQGLQFLFEYFSETQRNKGNFPGRFSGRQFSNSRSEMNVSTLELGDSALYLCASSSRDTEAFFGQGTRLTVV.

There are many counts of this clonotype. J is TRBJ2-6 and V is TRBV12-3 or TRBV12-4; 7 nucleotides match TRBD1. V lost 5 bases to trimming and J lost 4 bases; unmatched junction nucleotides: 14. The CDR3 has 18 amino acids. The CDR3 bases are TGTGCCAGCAGTCCCAAAGGACAGGAGTTGTTCGGGGCCAACGTCCTGACTTTC. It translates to CASSPKGQELFGANVLTF.

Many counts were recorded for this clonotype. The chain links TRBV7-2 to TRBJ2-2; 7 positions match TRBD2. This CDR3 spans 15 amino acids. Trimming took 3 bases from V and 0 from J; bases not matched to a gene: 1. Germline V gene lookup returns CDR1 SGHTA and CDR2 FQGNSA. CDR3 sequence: CASSLSGANTGELFF. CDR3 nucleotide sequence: TGTGCCAGCAGCTTGAGCGGGGCGAACACCGGGGAGCTGTTTTTT.

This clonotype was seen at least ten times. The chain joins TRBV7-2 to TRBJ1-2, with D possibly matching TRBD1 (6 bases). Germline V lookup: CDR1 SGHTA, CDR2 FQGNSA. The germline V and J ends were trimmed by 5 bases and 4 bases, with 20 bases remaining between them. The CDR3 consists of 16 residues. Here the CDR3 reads CASSPGGDTSLYGYTF. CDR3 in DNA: TGTGCCAGCAGCCCGGGGGGGGACACATCGCTCTATGGCTACACCTTC.

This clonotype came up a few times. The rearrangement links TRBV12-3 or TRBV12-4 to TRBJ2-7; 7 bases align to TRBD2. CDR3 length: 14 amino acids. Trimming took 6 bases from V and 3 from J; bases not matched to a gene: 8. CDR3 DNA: TGTGCCAGCAGCCGCAGCGGGGTCCTCTACGAGCAGTACTTC. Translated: CASSRSGVLYEQYF.

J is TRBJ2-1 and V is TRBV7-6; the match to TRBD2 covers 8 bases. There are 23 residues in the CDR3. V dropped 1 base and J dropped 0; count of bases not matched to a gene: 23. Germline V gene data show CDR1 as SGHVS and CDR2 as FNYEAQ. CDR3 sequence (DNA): TGTGCCAGCAGCTTAGTTGGACAGCTGGTTGTCGCGGGGGGCCCGAGCTCCTACAATGAGCAGTTCTTC. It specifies CASSLVGQLVVAGGPSSYNEQFF.

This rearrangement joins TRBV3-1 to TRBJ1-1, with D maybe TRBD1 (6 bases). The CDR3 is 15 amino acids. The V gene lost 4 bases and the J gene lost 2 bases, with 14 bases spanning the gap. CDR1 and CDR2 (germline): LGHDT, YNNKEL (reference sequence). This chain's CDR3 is CASSLQAQGNTEAFF. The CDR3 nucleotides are TGTGCCAGCAGCCTACAAGCACAGGGTAACACTGAAGCTTTCTTT.